The entry below gives a single TCR beta chain sequence along with its context. As yet, its antigen is unknown. The sample is drawn from a study of beta chain features in type 1 diabetes. Findings of the study overall: There was a moderate but significant shortening of TCRB CDR3s in all four CD4+ subsets of Type 1 diabetes patients. PCR might show a preference for shorter templates, equally across patients and controls. Cells with high TCR expression could be over-represented by cDNA sequencing.

This CDR3 contains 17 residues. Germline V gene data show CDR1 as PRHDT and CDR2 as FYEKMQ (reference sequence). J was trimmed by 9 bases and V by 3 bases; bases with no gene match: 13. Expressed TCRB transcripts were sequenced, since all the RNA that had been isolated was reverse transcribed. Assay used: immunoSEQ multiplex PCR; TCRdb lists only in-frame clones, some missing. The top ten hold under 1.5% of the sample, which has some 25,000 clones, approximately 51% seen once. Each of the CD4+ naive, central memory, regulatory and stem cell-like memory populations was sorted via CD45RO/CCR7/CD25/CD127/CD95/CD27.

The specimen sequenced was Tregs from blood. This receptor was taken from a woman younger than 30 with type 1 diabetes. The V call is TRBV13, the J call TRBJ2-1; 11 bases are shared with TRBD2. The CDR3 DNA reads TGTGCCAGCAGCTTCACGAGTAGCGGGAGGGCCGGGTCTGAGCAGTTCTTC. Translated, it gives CASSFTSSGRAGSEQFF.